What follows are 9 T cell receptor beta chains derived from one specimen sequenced in a study of shared clonotypes between healthy human individuals. Assay: immunoSEQ multiplex PCR; the TCRdb copy retains only in-frame clones and omits some. Counted here are about 2.3 million clones, more than 85% occurring once; the ten biggest clones make up 0.39%. Sequenced input: naive CD4+ T cells from PBMCs. As for subset: CD45RA+ positively selected. The receptors originated from a man between 18 and 29 years old in good health. Some clones in this sample may be carry-over from other donors' samples.

This clone is a singleton in its sample. This sample includes further DNA sequences coding for the same CDR3. V usage is TRBV5-1 and J usage is TRBJ2-1; 7 bases line up with TRBD1. The CDR3 is 14 amino acids. The trim removed 5 bases at V and 2 bases at J, leaving 4 bases unmatched. Germline values: CDR1 SGHRS, CDR2 YFSETQ. Here the CDR3 DNA reads TGCGCCAGCAGTAGTCAGGGGGCCTACAATGAGCAGTTCTTC. Translation: CASSSQGAYNEQFF.

The V gene is TRBV18, the J gene TRBJ2-2; TRBD2 matches 12 bases. V shed 3 bases and J 1 base; nucleotides not matched to a gene: 0. This CDR3 is built from 16 residues. Germline values: CDR1 KGHSH, CDR2 LQKENI. The CDR3 DNA reads TGTGCCAGCTCACCGACTAGCGGGGGGAACACCGGGGAGCTGTTTTTT. It translates to CASSPTSGGNTGELFF.

J is TRBJ2-7 and V is TRBV7-2; 10 nucleotides line up with TRBD2. V lost 2 bases to trimming and J lost 4 bases; unmatched junction nucleotides: 5. This CDR3 region has 15 residues. From germline, CDR1 is SGHTA and CDR2 FQGNSA. CDR3 protein: CASSLSGTSVYEQYF. Here the CDR3 DNA reads TGTGCCAGCAGCTTATCCGGGACTAGCGTATACGAGCAGTACTTC.

The chain recombines TRBV4-1 with TRBJ1-2; D uncertain. V lost 4 bases to trimming and J lost 8 bases, with 14 bases between them. Germline CDR1 and CDR2: MGHRA and YSYEKL. This CDR3 has 13 amino acids. Here the CDR3 reads CASSRSGIYGYTF. The CDR3 DNA follows: TGCGCCAGCAGCCGCTCGGGAATATACGGCTACACCTTC.

The chain joins TRBV28 to TRBJ1-1; 7 bases align to TRBD1. The CDR3 has 15 amino acids. The V and J ends lost 8 bases and 9 bases, in that order; junction bases with no gene match: 18. In germline, CDR1 is MDHEN, CDR2 SYDVKM. The CDR3: CASGGQSYPTLKAFF. The CDR3 DNA sequence: TGTGCCAGCGGGGGACAGAGCTATCCTACACTGAAAGCTTTCTTT.

This clone was recorded once. This chain uses TRBV5-6 with TRBJ1-5, with D possibly TRBD1 on 6 matching bases. The CDR3 totals 17 residues. Germline CDR1 SGHDT, CDR2 YYEEEE. Trimming shortened V by 4 bases and J by 6 bases, and 23 bases separated the two germline ends. CDR3 DNA sequence: TGTGCCAGCAGCGTACGAGGAACAGGGCGCGGAGCTCAGCCCCAGCATTTT. Its translation is CASSVRGTGRGAQPQHF.

This clone was picked up one time. The chain has TRBV7-2 and TRBJ1-2; 11 bases match TRBD1. CDR1 and CDR2 (germline): SGHTA, FQGNSA. The CDR3 sequence is 16 residues long. With V trimmed by 1 base and J by 2 bases, 3 bases remained unmatched. The CDR3 sequence is CASSLVGTGGNYGYTF. The CDR3 nucleotides read TGTGCCAGCAGCTTAGTGGGGACAGGGGGAAACTATGGCTACACCTTC.

A remark on this clone: Other DNA sequences from this sample encode an identical CDR3 as well. The rearrangement links TRBV20-1 to TRBJ2-3; D gene uncertain. V was trimmed by 5 bases and J by 3 bases, leaving 6 bases between them. CDR1 and CDR2 (germline): DFQATT, SNEGSKA (reference sequence). This CDR3 spans 11 amino acids. The CDR3 DNA reads as TGCAGTGCTCGATTGACAGATACGCAGTATTTT. Protein: CSARLTDTQYF.

The chain is built from TRBV20-1 and TRBJ1-2; D gene uncertain. This CDR3 is 11 amino acids long. Trimming pared 0 bases from V and 7 bases from J, leaving 6 bases between. Germline CDR1 DFQATT, CDR2 SNEGSKA (reference sequence). The CDR3 sequence is CSARDFPGYTF. CDR3 in DNA: TGCAGTGCTAGAGATTTTCCTGGCTACACCTTC.